Below, 21 T cell receptor beta chains from the same sample are listed, as sequenced in a study of OX40 agonist ivuxolimab in advanced cancers. The protocol was immunoSEQ multiplex PCR, while the TCRdb copy is restricted to in-frame clones and leaves out a portion. The data contain under 80,000 clones, around 88% of them singletons. Sequenced material: CD4+ or CD8+ T cells sorted from blood, taken in a trial of the OX40 agonist ivuxolimab. The receptors stem from an adult with an advanced solid tumor such as melanoma, head and neck, liver or kidney cancer.

V usage is TRBV19 and J usage is TRBJ2-7; the D gene is possibly TRBD1 (7 bases). Trimming pared 6 bases from V and 3 bases from J, leaving 18 bases between. The CDR3 loop spans 15 amino acids. CDR1 is LNHDA and CDR2 is SQIVND in the germline V gene (reference sequence). The CDR3 protein is CASSVGAQGGYEQYF. CDR3 bases: TGTGCCAGTAGCGTGGGGGCGCAGGGGGGCTACGAGCAGTACTTC.

The V call is TRBV28, the J call TRBJ2-2, with unresolved D. Germline assignment: CDR1 MDHEN and CDR2 SYDVKM. This CDR3 has 13 residues. Trimming took 6 bases from V and 6 from J, leaving 11 bases between them. DNA for the CDR3: TGTGCCAGCAGCCTTGGATGGGCCGGGGAGCTGTTTTTT. Translation: CASSLGWAGELFF.

The chain recombines TRBV28 with TRBJ2-7; 14 bases match TRBD2. From germline, CDR1 is MDHEN and CDR2 SYDVKM. The CDR3 sequence is 20 residues long. J lost 4 bases, V lost 6 bases, and 20 bases had no gene match. The CDR3 coding sequence is TGTGCCAGCAGCCCTCTCTCCGGGACTAGCGGGAGTAGTGGGTTTTACGAGCAGTACTTC. Protein: CASSPLSGTSGSSGFYEQYF.

This sequence joins TRBV4-1 and TRBJ1-5; no clear D. Trimming cost V 8 bases and J 3 bases, with 17 bases left between them. Germline V gives CDR1 MGHRA, CDR2 YSYEKL. The CDR3 length is 15 residues. CDR3 residues: CASRSRVGNNQPQHF. CDR3 nucleotide sequence: TGCGCCAGCCGATCAAGGGTAGGGAACAATCAGCCCCAGCATTTT.

The CDR3 region is CASSSGAEQYF. The DNA of the CDR3 is TGTGCCAGCAGTTCGGGTGCCGAGCAGTACTTC. The V and J genes are TRBV6-6 and TRBJ2-7, with unresolved D. Germline loops: CDR1 MNHNY, CDR2 SVGAGI (reference sequence). This CDR3 is built from 11 residues. The germline V and J ends were trimmed by 4 bases and 6 bases, with 7 bases remaining between them.

Concerning this clone: Relative to the germline gene, one junction end is altered; a read error may explain this. The chain has TRBV9 and TRBJ2-2; TRBD1 agrees at 9 bases. CDR3 size: 16 residues. Germline CDR1 SGDLS, CDR2 YYNGEE. The CDR3 DNA is TGTGCCAGCAGCGTACTCGGACAGGGGAACGCCGGGGAGCTGTTTTTT. Translating gives CASSVLGQGNAGELFF.

The rearrangement links TRBV6-6 to TRBJ2-1; TRBD1 is a possible D gene (6 bases). Germline assignment: CDR1 MNHNY and CDR2 SVGAGI (reference sequence). V dropped 7 bases and J dropped 9 bases, with 22 bases sitting between them. This CDR3 is 15 amino acids long. For the CDR3, the DNA is TGTGCCAGCACCCTCGTGGGGCACAGGGATGGTGAGCAGTTCTTC. Protein sequence: CASTLVGHRDGEQFF.

This clone appeared a single time. V is TRBV6-5 and J is TRBJ1-5, with a possible D match to TRBD1 (5 bases). V was shortened by 6 bases and J by 4 bases, with 7 bases between the two germline ends. The CDR3 extends over 12 amino acids. CDR1 is MNHEY and CDR2 is SVGAGI in the germline V gene. In nucleotides, the CDR3 is TGTGCCAGCAGCTCAGGGAATCAGCCCCAGCATTTT. Translation gives CASSSGNQPQHF.

J is TRBJ2-1 and V is TRBV28, with 8 bases fitting TRBD1. CDR3 length: 12 residues. The V gene's germline CDR1 is MDHEN and CDR2 SYDVKM. J was trimmed by 6 bases and V by 7 bases; bases with no gene match: 2. CDR3: CASNDRGNEQFF. The CDR3 DNA is TGTGCCAGCAATGACAGGGGCAATGAGCAGTTCTTC. Based on the CDR3 plus reference TRBV28 and TRBJ2-1, the full variable domain is DVKVTQSSRYLVKRTGEKVFLECVQDMDHENMFWYRQDPGLGLRLIYFSYDVKMKEKGDIPEGYSVSREKKERFSLILESASTNQTSMYLCASNDRGNEQFFGPGTRLTVL.

The V and J genes are TRBV28 and TRBJ2-3; D gene uncertain. V lost 5 bases and J 5 bases, leaving 8 bases between the germline ends. The CDR3 length is 12 residues. Germline assignment: CDR1 MDHEN and CDR2 SYDVKM. CDR3 DNA: TGTGCCAGCAGTACGTTATTAGATACGCAGTATTTT. This translates into CASSTLLDTQYF.

The rearrangement links TRBV7-2 to TRBJ1-5; no clear D gene. The germline gives CDR1 SGHTA, CDR2 FQGNSA. The CDR3 is 15 residues long. V lost 1 base and J 7 bases, leaving 14 bases between the germline ends. CDR3 protein: CASSLERLSGQPQHF. CDR3 nucleotides: TGTGCCAGCAGCTTAGAACGTCTCTCCGGGCAGCCCCAGCATTTT. Looking up the rest from reference TRBV7-2 and TRBJ1-5 gives the full variable domain: GAGVSQSPSNKVTEKGKDVELRCDPISGHTALYWYRQSLGQGLEFLIYFQGNSAPDKSGLPSDRFSAERTGGSVSTLTIQRTQQEDSAVYLCASSLERLSGQPQHFGDGTRLSIL.

V usage is TRBV5-6 and J usage is TRBJ2-7; the D gene is possibly TRBD1 (6 bases). Between the trimmed V and J ends, which lost 4 bases and 3 bases, there was a span of 26 bases. Germline lookup yields CDR1 SGHDT and CDR2 YYEEEE. The CDR3 runs to 18 residues. CDR3 nucleotide sequence: TGTGCCAGCAGCCAGATTGACAGGCCCCTTTCTGGTGACTACGAGCAGTACTTC. It encodes CASSQIDRPLSGDYEQYF.

The chain carries TRBV28 and TRBJ2-5; D gene uncertain. Trimming removed 2 bases at V and 4 bases at J, with 2 bases between. Germline V CDR1 and CDR2: MDHEN, SYDVKM. This CDR3 comprises 11 residues. Written as DNA, the CDR3 is TGTGCCAGCAGTTTAAGAGAGACCCAGTACTTC. It is translated as CASSLRETQYF.

The CDR3 spells CASSLSENEQFF. Here the CDR3 DNA reads TGTGCCAGCAGCTTGAGCGAGAATGAGCAGTTCTTC. The V and J genes are TRBV5-6 and TRBJ2-1; unclear D gene. The germline gives CDR1 SGHDT, CDR2 YYEEEE. The CDR3 is 12 residues long. Trimming took 1 base from V and 7 from J, leaving 6 bases between them.

The chain combines TRBV5-1 with TRBJ2-5; D could derive from TRBD1 or TRBD2 (5 bases each). Per germline, CDR1 SGHRS and CDR2 YFSETQ. The CDR3 runs 14 residues. V gave up 0 bases and J gave up 5 bases, with 11 bases separating them. The DNA of the CDR3 is TGCGCCAGCAGCTTGGAGGGGCAGCGGGAGACCCAGTACTTC. This translates into CASSLEGQRETQYF.

This chain connects TRBV6-1 to TRBJ2-7; 8 bases are shared with TRBD1. The V and J ends lost 8 bases and 2 bases, in that order; junction bases with no gene match: 11. Looked up from germline, CDR1 is MNHNS and CDR2 is SASEGT. There are 15 residues in the CDR3. In DNA form, the CDR3 reads TGTGCCAGCGCTAAGTCGACAGGGGTGACCTACGAGCAGTACTTC. The encoded protein is CASAKSTGVTYEQYF.

This clone was found once. The chain has TRBV10-3 and TRBJ1-5, with D hard to call. V was trimmed by 0 bases and J by 5 bases, leaving 5 bases between them. The V gene's germline CDR1 is ENHRY and CDR2 SYGVKD. This CDR3 comprises 13 residues. The DNA for the CDR3 is TGTGCCATCAGTGAGTCCTGGGATCAGCCCCAGCATTTT. It translates to CAISESWDQPQHF.

The chain employs TRBV18 and TRBJ1-2, with a possible D match to TRBD1 (6 bases). Germline lookup yields CDR1 KGHSH and CDR2 LQKENI. V was trimmed by 6 bases and J by 8 bases, leaving 22 bases between them. CDR3 length: 15 residues. The CDR3: CASSLQGSKSHGYTF. The CDR3 nucleotides read TGTGCCAGCTCTCTCCAGGGGAGTAAATCCCACGGCTACACCTTC.

The chain recombines TRBV9 with TRBJ2-2; possibly TRBD2 for D (5 bases). Trimming cost V 2 bases and J 5 bases, with 19 bases left between them. The CDR3 contains 17 residues. The germline CDR1 and CDR2 sequences are SGDLS and YYNGEE. The CDR3 region has the DNA TGTGCCAGCAGCGTCCTTGGATTAGGCCGGGGAACCGGGGAGCTGTTTTTT. It yields the protein CASSVLGLGRGTGELFF. Based on the CDR3 plus reference TRBV9 and TRBJ2-2, the full variable domain is DSGVTQTPKHLITATGQRVTLRCSPRSGDLSVYWYQQSLDQGLQFLIQYYNGEERAKGNILERFSAQQFPDLHSELNLSSLELGDSALYFCASSVLGLGRGTGELFFGEGSRLTVL.

The V call is TRBV7-2, the J call TRBJ1-1; TRBD1 might be the D (6 bases). V shed 0 bases and J shed 11 bases, with 10 bases lying between them. This CDR3 is 12 amino acids long. Germline assignment: CDR1 SGHTA and CDR2 FQGNSA. CDR3 nucleotide sequence: TGTGCCAGCAGCTTAGCGGGAAGGGGGGCTTTCTTT. It codes for CASSLAGRGAFF.

V is TRBV7-8 and J is TRBJ2-5; D is possibly TRBD2 (6 bases). CDR3 length equals 13 residues. Looked up from germline, CDR1 is SGHVS and CDR2 is FQNEAQ. The ends were cut back, 7 bases at V and 4 bases at J, with 13 bases in the middle. CDR3 nucleotides: TGTGCCAGCACCCCGACTAGACGAGAGACCCAGTACTTC. Translation gives CASTPTRRETQYF.